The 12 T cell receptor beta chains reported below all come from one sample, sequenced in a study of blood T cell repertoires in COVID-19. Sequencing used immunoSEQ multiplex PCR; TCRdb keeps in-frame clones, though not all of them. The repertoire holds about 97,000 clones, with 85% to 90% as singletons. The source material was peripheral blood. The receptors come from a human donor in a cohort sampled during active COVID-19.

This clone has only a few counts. The CDR3 nucleotides read TGCGCCAGCAGCTTTTCTTCGACTAATGAAAAACTGTTTTTT. This codes for CASSFSSTNEKLFF. The chain couples TRBV5-1 to TRBJ1-4; no reliable D call. Per the germline V gene, CDR1 is SGHRS and CDR2 is YFSETQ. Trimming shortened V by 2 bases and J by 2 bases, and 7 bases separated the two germline ends. CDR3 size: 14 residues.

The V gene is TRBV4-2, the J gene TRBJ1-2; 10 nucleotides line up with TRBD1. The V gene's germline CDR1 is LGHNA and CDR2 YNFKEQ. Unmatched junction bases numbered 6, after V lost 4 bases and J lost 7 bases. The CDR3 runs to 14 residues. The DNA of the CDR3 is TGTGCCAGCAGCCCAGACAGGGGGCGTAGTGGCTACACCTTC. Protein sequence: CASSPDRGRSGYTF.

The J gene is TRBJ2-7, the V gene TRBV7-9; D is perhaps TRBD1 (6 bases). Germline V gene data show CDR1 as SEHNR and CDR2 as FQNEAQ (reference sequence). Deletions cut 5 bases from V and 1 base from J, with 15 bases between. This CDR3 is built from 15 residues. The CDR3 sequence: CASSPDRQRSYEQYF. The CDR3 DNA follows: TGTGCCAGCAGCCCGGACAGACAGAGGTCCTACGAGCAGTACTTC.

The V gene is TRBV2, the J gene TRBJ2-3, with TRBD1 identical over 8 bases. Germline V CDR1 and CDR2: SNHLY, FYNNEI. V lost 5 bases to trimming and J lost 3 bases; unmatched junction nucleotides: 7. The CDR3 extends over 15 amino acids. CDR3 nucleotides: TGTGCCAGCAGTCTTGGACAGGGCGGAACAGATACGCAGTATTTT. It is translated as CASSLGQGGTDTQYF.

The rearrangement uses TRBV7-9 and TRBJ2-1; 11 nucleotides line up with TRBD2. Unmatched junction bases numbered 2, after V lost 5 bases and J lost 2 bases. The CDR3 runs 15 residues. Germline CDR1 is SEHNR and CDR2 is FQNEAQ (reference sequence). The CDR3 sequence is CASSRLAGTYNEQFF. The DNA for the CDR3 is TGTGCCAGCAGCCGACTAGCGGGGACCTACAATGAGCAGTTCTTC.

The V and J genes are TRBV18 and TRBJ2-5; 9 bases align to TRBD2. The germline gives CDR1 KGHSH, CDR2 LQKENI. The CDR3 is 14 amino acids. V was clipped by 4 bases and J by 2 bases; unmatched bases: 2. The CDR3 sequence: CASSLAGVQETQYF. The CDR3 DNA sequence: TGTGCCAGCTCACTAGCGGGGGTACAAGAGACCCAGTACTTC.

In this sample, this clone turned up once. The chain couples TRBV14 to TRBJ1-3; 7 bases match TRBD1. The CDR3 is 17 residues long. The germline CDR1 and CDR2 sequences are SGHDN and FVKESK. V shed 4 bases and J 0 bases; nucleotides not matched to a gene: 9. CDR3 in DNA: TGTGCCAGCAGCCCCGGCAGGGGGAGCTTCTCTGGAAACACCATATATTTT. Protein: CASSPGRGSFSGNTIYF.

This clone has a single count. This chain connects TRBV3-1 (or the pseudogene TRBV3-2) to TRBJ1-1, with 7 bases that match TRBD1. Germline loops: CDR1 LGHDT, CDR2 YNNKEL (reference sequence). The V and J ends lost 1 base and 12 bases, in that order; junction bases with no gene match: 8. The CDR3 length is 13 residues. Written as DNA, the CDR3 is TGTGCCAGCAGCCAAGGGAGACAGGGTAAGACTTTCTTT. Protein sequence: CASSQGRQGKTFF.

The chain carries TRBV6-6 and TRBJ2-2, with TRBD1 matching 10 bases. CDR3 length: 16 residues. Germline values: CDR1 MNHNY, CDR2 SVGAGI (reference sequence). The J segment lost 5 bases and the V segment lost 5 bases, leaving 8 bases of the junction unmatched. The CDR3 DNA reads TGTGCCAGCAGTACCGGGACAGGGGCCGGGACCGGGGAGCTGTTTTTT. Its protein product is CASSTGTGAGTGELFF.

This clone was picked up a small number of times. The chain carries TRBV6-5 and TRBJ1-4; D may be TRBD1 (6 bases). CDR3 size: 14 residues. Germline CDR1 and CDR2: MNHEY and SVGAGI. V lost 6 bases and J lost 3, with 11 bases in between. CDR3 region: CASRYQGSNEKLFF. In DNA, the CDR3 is TGTGCCAGCAGATACCAGGGGTCTAATGAAAAACTGTTTTTT.

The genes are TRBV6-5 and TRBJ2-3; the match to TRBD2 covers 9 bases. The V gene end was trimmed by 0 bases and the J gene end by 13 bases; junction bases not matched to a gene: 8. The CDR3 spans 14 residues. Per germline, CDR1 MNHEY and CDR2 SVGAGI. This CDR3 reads CASSYSRESSGKYF. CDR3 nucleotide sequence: TGTGCCAGCAGTTACTCGAGGGAGTCTAGCGGGAAGTATTTT.

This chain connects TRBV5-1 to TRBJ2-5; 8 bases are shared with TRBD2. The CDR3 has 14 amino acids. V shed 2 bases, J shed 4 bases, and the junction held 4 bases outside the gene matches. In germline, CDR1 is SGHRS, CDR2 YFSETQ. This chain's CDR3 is CASSLEAGGETQYF. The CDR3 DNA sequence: TGCGCCAGCAGCTTAGAGGCGGGAGGAGAGACCCAGTACTTC.